This record concerns one TCR beta chain sequence. The sample belongs to a study of CD8+ T cells in alopecia areata. The CDR3 runs 18 residues. CDR1 and CDR2 (germline): LNHNV, YYDKDF (reference sequence). The V segment lost 4 bases and the J segment 5 bases; nucleotides outside the gene matches: 12. It was cDNA, reverse transcribed from extracted RNA, that served as the sequencing template. Sequencing was performed with immunoSEQ multiplex PCR; in TCRdb, only in-frame clones are kept and a portion is missing. The sample consists of about 180,000 clones, roughly 65% of them appearing once. The source of this sequence is a human donor with alopecia areata. The sample in question was CD4+ T cells sorted from blood, obtained at week 0. The V call is TRBV15, the J call TRBJ1-5, with 12 positions matching TRBD1. DNA for the CDR3: TGTGCCACCAGCACATTGAGGCCGGGACAGGGGGCTGATCAGCCCCAGCATTTT. Encoded protein: CATSTLRPGQGADQPQHF.